This passage covers 20 T cell receptor beta chains from one sample sequenced in a study of T cells in Graves' hyperthyroidism and ophthalmopathy. Authors of the study amplified TCR beta CDR3 regions from RNA transcripts. Using the HTBI primer set, a first-round RT-PCR was run on the TCR CDR3. TCRdb processed the multiplex PCR reads anew with MiXCR; each CDR3 protein has one entry. Of 600,000 to 700,000 distinct CDR3 sequences in the sample, roughly 14% are singletons; the top ten hold 3.5% to 4.5%. Sequenced material: blood. The receptors derive from a woman in her thirties or forties with Graves' ophthalmopathy.

This clonotype has ten or more counts. V usage is TRBV10-3 and J usage is TRBJ1-3; D is uncertain. This CDR3 contains 14 residues. The V end lost 2 bases, the J end lost 2 bases, and 7 bases lay between the germline ends. From germline, CDR1 is ENHRY and CDR2 SYGVKD. The CDR3, as DNA: TGTGCCATCAGTGAGAGTGTGGCTGGAAACACCATATATTTT. It is translated as CAISESVAGNTIYF.

V usage is TRBV19 and J usage is TRBJ1-2; TRBD1 is a possible D gene (6 bases). The CDR3 consists of 14 residues. V lost 4 bases and J 6 bases, leaving 15 bases between the germline ends. Germline lookup yields CDR1 LNHDA and CDR2 SQIVND (reference sequence). As DNA, the CDR3 is TGTGCCAGTAGTACTCGACAGGATCTTAATGGCTACACCTTC. The encoded protein is CASSTRQDLNGYTF.

This clonotype was observed a handful of times. The chain employs TRBV9 and TRBJ2-1; TRBD2 matches 9 bases. From germline, CDR1 is SGDLS and CDR2 YYNGEE. V lost 4 bases to trimming and J lost 6 bases; unmatched junction nucleotides: 5. The CDR3 runs to 14 residues. The CDR3 reads CASSPLAGLNEQFF. CDR3 DNA: TGTGCCAGCAGCCCACTAGCGGGTCTCAATGAGCAGTTCTTC.

The table lists this clonotype with many counts. This chain uses TRBV28 with TRBJ2-2, with 9 bases lining up with TRBD1. Trimming cost V 4 bases and J 5 bases; bases outside gene matches: 8. The germline gives CDR1 MDHEN, CDR2 SYDVKM. This CDR3 comprises 16 residues. CDR3 in DNA: TGTGCCAGCAGTTCCAGGGGACAGGGAGGGACCGGGGAGCTGTTTTTT. This encodes CASSSRGQGGTGELFF.

This clonotype was detected once. The chain couples TRBV12-5 to TRBJ1-2; 10 bases match TRBD1. Germline V gives CDR1 LGHNT, CDR2 FRNRAP. This CDR3 is 14 amino acids long. The ends lost 6 bases at V and 8 bases at J; junction bases unmatched: 9. The CDR3 nucleotides read TGTGCTAGTGGATACCGGGACAGGGGCATGGGCTACACCTTC. Translating gives CASGYRDRGMGYTF.

This clonotype has at least ten counts. This sequence joins TRBV19 and TRBJ1-2; D is perhaps TRBD1 (5 bases). V dropped 7 bases and J dropped 4 bases, with 10 bases sitting between them. This CDR3 has 12 residues. Germline CDR1 LNHDA, CDR2 SQIVND (reference sequence). The CDR3 sequence is CASTGSTYGYTF. CDR3 DNA: TGTGCCAGTACAGGGTCCACCTATGGCTACACCTTC.

The rearrangement joins TRBV27 to TRBJ2-5, with 8 nucleotides matching TRBD1. J lost 3 bases, V lost 4 bases, and 1 base had no gene match. Germline V gives CDR1 MNHEY, CDR2 SMNVEV (reference sequence). This CDR3 contains 13 residues. As DNA, the CDR3 is TGTGCCAGCAGTTGGACAGGGAAAGAGACCCAGTACTTC. It specifies CASSWTGKETQYF.

Many counts were recorded for this clonotype. The rearrangement uses TRBV28 and TRBJ2-4; D uncertain. There are 13 residues in the CDR3. CDR1 is MDHEN and CDR2 is SYDVKM in the germline V gene. Trimming stripped 4 bases from V and 6 bases from J, with 10 bases between. The CDR3 DNA is TGTGCCAGCAGTTCCGCCCCCAGAAACATTCAGTACTTC. This codes for CASSSAPRNIQYF.

Points on this clonotype: A much larger clonotype is one base distant, so this may be a read error. This rearrangement joins TRBV11-2 to TRBJ2-3, with D hard to call. The CDR3 has 15 residues. CDR1 and CDR2 (germline): SGHAT, FQNNGV. With 8 bases removed from V and 0 bases from J, the gap between germline ends came to 15 bases. The CDR3 DNA sequence: TGTGCCAGCGGCTCAAATGGGCGTAGCACAGATACGCAGTATTTT. As protein: CASGSNGRSTDTQYF.

This clonotype was observed many times. The rearrangement links TRBV7-8 to TRBJ2-7; 9 bases match TRBD1. Germline CDR1 reads SGHVS; CDR2 reads FQNEAQ. Germline trimming cut 5 bases from V and 2 bases from J; bases unmatched to any gene: 7. The CDR3 spans 15 residues. CDR3 in amino acids: CASSHSGQGAYEQYF. For the CDR3, the DNA is TGTGCCAGCAGCCACTCGGGACAGGGCGCCTACGAGCAGTACTTC. Supplemented by reference TRBV7-8 and TRBJ2-7, the full variable domain reads GAGVSQSPRYKVAKRGQDVALRCDPISGHVSLFWYQQALGQGPEFLTYFQNEAQLDKSGLPSDRFFAERPEGSVSTLKIQRTQQEDSAVYLCASSHSGQGAYEQYFGPGTRLTVT.

The chain couples TRBV28 to TRBJ2-2, with D hard to call. Trimming cost V 6 bases and J 9 bases, with 17 bases left between them. The CDR3 is 14 amino acids. The germline V gene encodes CDR1 MDHEN and CDR2 SYDVKM. This chain's CDR3 is CASSIDQVLRELFF. CDR3 bases: TGTGCCAGCAGCATCGACCAAGTCCTAAGGGAGCTGTTTTTT. Full variable domain (missing parts from reference TRBV28 and TRBJ2-2): DVKVTQSSRYLVKRTGEKVFLECVQDMDHENMFWYRQDPGLGLRLIYFSYDVKMKEKGDIPEGYSVSREKKERFSLILESASTNQTSMYLCASSIDQVLRELFFGEGSRLTVL.

This clonotype was found many times. The CDR3, as DNA: TGTGCCAGCAGCGAAACGAACACCGGGGAGCTGTTTTTT. This encodes CASSETNTGELFF. The V and J genes are TRBV2 and TRBJ2-2; D gene unclear. Trimming took off 6 bases at V and 0 bases at J, with 5 bases between the two ends. CDR3 length: 13 residues. The V gene's germline CDR1 is SNHLY and CDR2 FYNNEI.

The rearrangement links TRBV18 to TRBJ1-2; the D gene is possibly TRBD1 (5 bases). Trimming took off 0 bases at V and 4 bases at J, with 15 bases between the two ends. The CDR3 sequence is 16 residues long. Germline V gives CDR1 KGHSH, CDR2 LQKENI. CDR3 amino acids: CASSPPDKLGVYGYTF. The DNA for the CDR3 is TGTGCCAGCTCACCACCGGACAAGCTAGGCGTCTATGGCTACACCTTC. The complete variable domain, with remaining parts taken from reference TRBV18 and TRBJ1-2, reads NAGVMQNPRHLVRRRGQEARLRCSPMKGHSHVYWYRQLPEEGLKFMVYLQKENIIDESGMPKERFSAEFPKEGPSILRIQQVVRGDSAAYFCASSPPDKLGVYGYTFGSGTRLTVV.

The table lists this clonotype with many counts. This chain connects TRBV6-2 or TRBV6-3 to TRBJ2-7; D might be TRBD2 (5 bases). CDR1 and CDR2 (germline): MNHEY, SVGEGT. V was pared by 3 bases and J by 4 bases, with 25 bases between. This CDR3 is 18 amino acids long. In DNA form, the CDR3 reads TGTGCCAGCAGTTATCCCCCCACCGGGAAAACTTTCGAGTACGAGCAGTACTTC. It specifies CASSYPPTGKTFEYEQYF.

Many counts were recorded for this clonotype. V is TRBV28 and J is TRBJ2-2; D is uncertain. The germline gives CDR1 MDHEN, CDR2 SYDVKM. This CDR3 contains 10 residues. V was cut by 10 bases and J by 6 bases, with 6 bases left in between. The CDR3 bases are TGTGCCACCGGCGCCGGGGAGCTGTTTTTT. Its translation: CATGAGELFF.

This clonotype was picked up many times. The V call is TRBV7-3, the J call TRBJ2-2; D perhaps matches TRBD1 (6 bases). In germline, CDR1 is SGHTA, CDR2 FQGTGA. Trimming stripped 5 bases from V and 1 base from J, with 14 bases between. The CDR3 spans 16 residues. Written as DNA, the CDR3 is TGTGCCAGCAGCCCCAACCCGACAGGGAACACCGGGGAGCTGTTTTTT. Translating it yields CASSPNPTGNTGELFF.

At least ten counts were recorded for this clonotype. The chain joins TRBV20-1 to TRBJ2-7; 9 bases line up with TRBD2. The germline V gene has CDR1 DFQATT and CDR2 SNEGSKA (reference sequence). With 3 bases clipped from V and 2 bases from J, the junction kept 5 bases outside the gene matches. The CDR3 is 14 amino acids. The CDR3 region has the DNA TGCAGTGCTAGCGGACTAGCGTCCACCTACGAGCAGTACTTC. Its protein product is CSASGLASTYEQYF.

The sample holds many counts of this clonotype. V and J are TRBV20-1 and TRBJ2-7, with D uncertain. This CDR3 comprises 11 residues. V dropped 1 base and J dropped 3 bases, with 4 bases sitting between them. Germline V gene lookup returns CDR1 DFQATT and CDR2 SNEGSKA (reference sequence). DNA of the CDR3: TGCAGTGCTAGAGTCGTCTACGAGCAGTACTTC. It encodes CSARVVYEQYF.

In this sample, this clonotype turned up a few times. Possible read error: a much larger clone is one base away. The gene calls are TRBV7-3 and TRBJ1-1; TRBD1 might be the D (6 bases). The CDR3 spans 15 residues. CDR1 and CDR2 (germline): SGHTA, FQGTGA. CDR3 residues: CASSLTGGWNTEASF. The CDR3 DNA follows: TGTGCCAGCAGCTTAACCGGGGGCTGGAACACTGAAGCTTCCTTT.

This clonotype was counted many times. V gene TRBV2 combines with J gene TRBJ1-2; D not resolved. This CDR3 has 13 residues. Germline lookup yields CDR1 SNHLY and CDR2 FYNNEI. V gave up 2 bases and J gave up 4 bases, with 8 bases separating them. The CDR3 DNA is TGTGCCAGCAGTGAATTTTCAGTCTATGGCTACACCTTC. It codes for CASSEFSVYGYTF.